The 32 T cell receptor beta chains listed next were all sequenced from one sample in a study of OX40 agonist ivuxolimab in advanced cancers. Only in-frame clones appear in the TCRdb table, and some are missing; sequencing was by immunoSEQ multiplex PCR. The sample gives about 18,000 clones, 70% to 85% of which show up once; 15% to 20% is in the top ten. The starting material was CD4+ or CD8+ T cells sorted from blood, obtained in a trial of the OX40 agonist ivuxolimab. These receptor sequences come from an adult with an advanced solid tumor such as melanoma, head and neck, liver or kidney cancer.

The rearrangement links TRBV4-2 to TRBJ1-6; TRBD1 agrees at 7 bases. The CDR3 is 16 residues long. The V and J ends lost 3 bases and 0 bases, in that order; junction bases with no gene match: 2. Germline CDR1 and CDR2: LGHNA and YNFKEQ. This chain's CDR3 is CASSQDRSSYNSPLHF. Here the CDR3 DNA reads TGTGCCAGCAGCCAGGACAGGAGCTCCTATAATTCACCCCTCCACTTT.

J is TRBJ1-1 and V is TRBV10-1; D perhaps matches TRBD1 (5 bases). Trimming took 2 bases from V and 5 from J, leaving 15 bases between them. The CDR3 runs 15 residues. CDR1 is WNHNN, CDR2 SYGVQD, per germline (reference sequence). The CDR3 bases are TGCGCCAGCAGTGAGGAGGCTTCCTGGGGGACTGAAGCTTTCTTT. Translated: CASSEEASWGTEAFF.

This clone was detected a few times. Different DNA sequences within this sample yield the same CDR3. The chain has TRBV9 and TRBJ2-5; TRBD2 matches 7 bases. With 2 bases clipped from V and 4 bases from J, the junction kept 5 bases outside the gene matches. Germline V gene sequence: CDR1 SGDLS, CDR2 YYNGEE. CDR3 size: 14 residues. The CDR3 loop is CASSVGLVRETQYF. DNA of the CDR3: TGTGCCAGCAGCGTTGGACTAGTCAGAGAGACCCAGTACTTC.

This chain joins TRBV5-4 and TRBJ2-7; 16 nucleotides align to TRBD2. Trimming removed 4 bases from V and 0 bases from J; junction bases left unmatched: 4. Germline loops: CDR1 SGHNT, CDR2 YYREEE (reference sequence). This CDR3 contains 17 residues. The CDR3 reads CASSPGTSGGASYEQYF. The CDR3, as DNA: TGTGCCAGCAGCCCTGGGACTAGCGGGGGGGCCTCCTACGAGCAGTACTTC.

The chain recombines TRBV5-4 with TRBJ2-1, with TRBD1 matching over 7 bases. This CDR3 spans 14 amino acids. The V and J ends lost 1 base and 4 bases, in that order; junction bases with no gene match: 2. Germline-derived CDR1 and CDR2 are SGHNT and YYREEE (reference sequence). The CDR3 nucleotides read TGTGCCAGCAGCTTGACGGACAGGTACAATGAGCAGTTCTTC. Its protein product is CASSLTDRYNEQFF.

There are a few counts of this clone. The chain joins TRBV28 to TRBJ2-1, with D possibly being TRBD2 (6 bases). This CDR3 has 15 amino acids. Germline V gene lookup returns CDR1 MDHEN and CDR2 SYDVKM. Between the trimmed V and J ends, which lost 1 base and 4 bases, there was a span of 11 bases. The CDR3 sequence: CASSLSAGNYNEQFF. The CDR3 DNA follows: TGTGCCAGCAGTTTATCAGCGGGCAATTACAATGAGCAGTTCTTC.

CDR3 residues: CATSRDGERGPWNTEAFF. DNA of the CDR3: TGTGCCACCAGCAGAGATGGGGAAAGGGGGCCTTGGAACACTGAAGCTTTCTTT. The rearrangement joins TRBV15 to TRBJ1-1, with TRBD1 matching 7 bases. The V gene end was trimmed by 0 bases and the J gene end by 1 base; junction bases not matched to a gene: 11. This CDR3 has 18 amino acids. The germline V gene encodes CDR1 LNHNV and CDR2 YYDKDF (reference sequence).

CDR3 sequence: CASSIDLPSGTFYEQYF. CDR3 nucleotides: TGTGCCAGTAGTATAGATTTGCCTAGCGGGACCTTCTACGAGCAGTACTTC. The chain has TRBV19 and TRBJ2-7; 9 bases map to TRBD2. The germline V gene has CDR1 LNHDA and CDR2 SQIVND (reference sequence). There are 17 residues in the CDR3. Unmatched junction bases numbered 9, after V lost 0 bases and J lost 3 bases.

This clone has only a few counts. The chain joins TRBV27 to TRBJ2-7; tentatively, D is TRBD2 (5 bases). From germline, CDR1 is MNHEY and CDR2 SMNVEV (reference sequence). This CDR3 is 11 amino acids long. The ends were cut back, 10 bases at V and 6 bases at J, with 13 bases in the middle. CDR3 sequence (DNA): TGTGCCATTAAGGAGGCCGGCGAGCAGTACTTC. Encoded protein: CAIKEAGEQYF.

This sequence joins TRBV7-2 and TRBJ1-1, with unresolved D. Germline CDR1 SGHTA, CDR2 FQGNSA. The CDR3 is 14 residues long. Trimming took 5 bases from V and 0 from J, leaving 10 bases between them. The CDR3 region has the DNA TGTGCCAGCAGCCAAGTGCAGCTGAACACTGAAGCTTTCTTT. Amino acid sequence: CASSQVQLNTEAFF.

This chain uses TRBV7-8 with TRBJ2-3, with 7 bases lining up with TRBD2. The trim removed 1 base at V and 0 bases at J, leaving 16 bases unmatched. This CDR3 spans 20 amino acids. Germline V gene lookup returns CDR1 SGHVS and CDR2 FQNEAQ. The CDR3 loop is CASSLDRTTLREESTDTQYF. CDR3 in DNA: TGTGCCAGCAGCTTAGATCGAACGACCCTACGGGAGGAAAGCACAGATACGCAGTATTTT.

The chain has TRBV27 and TRBJ2-3; 9 bases are shared with TRBD2. CDR3 size: 12 residues. Germline CDR1 reads MNHEY; CDR2 reads SMNVEV (reference sequence). J lost 6 bases, V lost 11 bases, and 6 bases had no gene match. CDR3 loop: CASRTSVDTQYF. The CDR3 DNA reads as TGTGCCTCCAGGACTAGCGTTGATACGCAGTATTTT.

This chain links TRBV6-5 with TRBJ1-5; D ambiguous. Trimming took 5 bases from V and 3 from J, leaving 11 bases between them. Germline V gene sequence: CDR1 MNHEY, CDR2 SVGAGI. This CDR3 is 14 amino acids long. CDR3 coding DNA: TGTGCCAGCAGTACCGACAATTTCAATCAGCCCCAGCATTTT. Encoded protein: CASSTDNFNQPQHF.

This clone was picked up one time. V is TRBV19 and J is TRBJ1-1; TRBD1 is a possible D gene (5 bases). The CDR3 is 16 amino acids. V was cut by 3 bases and J by 0 bases, with 14 bases left in between. CDR1 and CDR2 (germline): LNHDA, SQIVND (reference sequence). As DNA, the CDR3 is TGTGCCAGTAGTATTATGGCAGGGATCATGAACACTGAAGCTTTCTTT. Translated, it gives CASSIMAGIMNTEAFF.

This clone appeared a single time. The rearrangement links TRBV28 to TRBJ1-4, with a possible D match to TRBD1 (5 bases). Trimming cost V 3 bases and J 0 bases, with 11 bases left between them. The CDR3 loop spans 16 amino acids. CDR1 and CDR2 from the germline V gene are MDHEN and SYDVKM. CDR3 loop: CASSFGTAATNEKLFF. In DNA form, the CDR3 reads TGTGCCAGCAGTTTCGGGACGGCAGCAACTAATGAAAAACTGTTTTTT.

The chain joins TRBV7-2 to TRBJ2-7; a possible D gene is TRBD1 (5 bases). Germline assignment: CDR1 SGHTA and CDR2 FQGNSA. This CDR3 spans 12 amino acids. V was pared by 5 bases and J by 2 bases, with 7 bases between. In nucleotides, the CDR3 is TGTGCCAGCAGCGACAGTCCCTACGAGCAGTACTTC. Encoded protein: CASSDSPYEQYF.

The chain couples TRBV7-3 to TRBJ2-5; D remains ambiguous. Germline V gives CDR1 SGHTA, CDR2 FQGTGA. The CDR3 loop spans 16 amino acids. Between the trimmed V and J ends, which lost 2 bases and 4 bases, there was a span of 17 bases. The CDR3 sequence: CASSLEAPPDRETQYF. The CDR3 nucleotides are TGTGCCAGCAGCTTAGAGGCCCCCCCGGATAGAGAGACCCAGTACTTC.

The CDR3 protein is CASSSVRETKNIQYF. The CDR3 region has the DNA TGTGCCAGCAGTTCCGTCAGGGAAACCAAAAACATTCAGTACTTC. The rearrangement links TRBV27 to TRBJ2-4, with a tentative D call TRBD1 (5 bases). V dropped 4 bases and J dropped 2 bases, with 12 bases sitting between them. The germline V gene has CDR1 MNHEY and CDR2 SMNVEV (reference sequence). This CDR3 spans 15 amino acids.

This clone is medium-sized (0.01 to 0.1%) in the sample. This chain uses TRBV27 with TRBJ2-7; 9 bases align to TRBD1. The CDR3 covers 14 residues. V lost 4 bases to trimming and J lost 6 bases; unmatched junction nucleotides: 7. The germline gives CDR1 MNHEY, CDR2 SMNVEV (reference sequence). CDR3 in amino acids: CASSSGTGNGEQYF. As DNA, the CDR3 is TGTGCCAGCAGTTCCGGGACAGGGAATGGCGAGCAGTACTTC.

This clone was found once. V gene TRBV28 combines with J gene TRBJ2-7; D perhaps matches TRBD1 (5 bases). CDR3 size: 14 residues. V lost 3 bases and J lost 4, with 13 bases in between. The germline V gene has CDR1 MDHEN and CDR2 SYDVKM. Here the CDR3 reads CASSFRGQGYEQYF. The CDR3 DNA sequence: TGTGCCAGCAGTTTTAGGGGTCAAGGATACGAGCAGTACTTC.

The chain employs TRBV7-8 and TRBJ1-1; D remains ambiguous. This CDR3 region has 14 residues. Trimming took off 5 bases at V and 6 bases at J, with 16 bases between the two ends. Germline CDR1 SGHVS, CDR2 FQNEAQ. DNA for the CDR3: TGTGCCAGCAGCCAACGGGAAGGGATACCTGAAGCTTTCTTT. This sequence encodes CASSQREGIPEAFF.

V is TRBV28 and J is TRBJ1-2, with 8 nucleotides matching TRBD1. This CDR3 has 15 amino acids. Germline lookup yields CDR1 MDHEN and CDR2 SYDVKM. V shed 7 bases and J 5 bases; nucleotides not matched to a gene: 12. DNA for the CDR3: TGTGCCAGCACTCCAGGACAGGGTTTTGATTATGGCTACACCTTC. It codes for CASTPGQGFDYGYTF.

This chain joins TRBV9 and TRBJ1-6, with D possibly being TRBD1 (5 bases). Germline V gene data show CDR1 as SGDLS and CDR2 as YYNGEE. V lost 0 bases and J 9 bases, leaving 13 bases between the germline ends. The CDR3 length is 15 residues. CDR3 loop: CASSVGIQGGSPLHF. The CDR3 DNA reads as TGTGCCAGCAGCGTAGGGATCCAGGGTGGTTCACCCCTCCACTTT.

This clone was detected a few times. The chain joins TRBV7-6 to TRBJ2-1; possibly TRBD1 or TRBD2 for D (5 bases each). Germline CDR1 SGHVS, CDR2 FNYEAQ. The CDR3 is 12 amino acids. Trimming took off 5 bases at V and 8 bases at J, with 10 bases between the two ends. The CDR3 sequence: CASSPGTYEQFF. In DNA form, the CDR3 reads TGTGCCAGCAGCCCGGGGACCTATGAGCAGTTCTTC.

This clone was counted once. The V call is TRBV9, the J call TRBJ2-7; the D gene could be TRBD1 or TRBD2 (5 bases each). CDR1 SGDLS and CDR2 YYNGEE come from the germline V gene. Between the trimmed V and J ends, which lost 4 bases and 5 bases, there was a span of 16 bases. This CDR3 has 14 amino acids. The CDR3 loop is CASSPQRGENEQYF. The CDR3 bases are TGTGCCAGCAGCCCTCAGAGGGGAGAAAACGAGCAGTACTTC. Using reference TRBV9 and TRBJ2-7 for the parts outside the CDR3, the full variable domain is DSGVTQTPKHLITATGQRVTLRCSPRSGDLSVYWYQQSLDQGLQFLIQYYNGEERAKGNILERFSAQQFPDLHSELNLSSLELGDSALYFCASSPQRGENEQYFGPGTRLTVT.

The V gene is TRBV19, the J gene TRBJ2-1; D might be TRBD1 (6 bases). The CDR3 covers 15 residues. The V end lost 7 bases, the J end lost 5 bases, and 18 bases lay between the germline ends. Germline CDR1 reads LNHDA; CDR2 reads SQIVND (reference sequence). The CDR3 sequence: CASTPWLTGDNEQFF. The CDR3 region has the DNA TGTGCCAGTACCCCATGGTTGACAGGTGACAATGAGCAGTTCTTC.

The V and J genes are TRBV30 and TRBJ2-7; no clear D. Germline V gene sequence: CDR1 GTSNPN, CDR2 SVGIG (reference sequence). V gave up 0 bases and J gave up 6 bases, with 12 bases separating them. The CDR3 is 13 amino acids. The CDR3 protein is CAWSVGFRGEQYF. In DNA form, the CDR3 reads TGTGCCTGGAGTGTTGGGTTTCGAGGCGAGCAGTACTTC.

V gene TRBV14 combines with J gene TRBJ2-1; D remains ambiguous. CDR1 and CDR2 (germline): SGHDN, FVKESK. The CDR3 is 11 amino acids. V was trimmed by 3 bases and J by 8 bases, leaving 5 bases between them. The CDR3 sequence: CASSHEDEQFF. As DNA, the CDR3 is TGTGCCAGCAGCCATGAGGATGAGCAGTTCTTC.

The V gene is TRBV19, the J gene TRBJ1-4; D is uncertain. The CDR3 contains 14 residues. The germline V gene has CDR1 LNHDA and CDR2 SQIVND (reference sequence). With 3 bases removed from V and 7 bases from J, the gap between germline ends came to 12 bases. CDR3 in DNA: TGTGCCAGTAGTATTTCGGCTTTTACTGAAAAACTGTTTTTT. Translating it yields CASSISAFTEKLFF.

In this sample, this clone turned up a few times. The CDR3 sequence: CASSQDGTGYQPQHF. The CDR3 DNA reads as TGCGCCAGCAGCCAAGATGGGACAGGCTATCAGCCCCAGCATTTT. This chain joins TRBV4-1 and TRBJ1-5; 8 bases are shared with TRBD1. V shed 0 bases, J shed 5 bases, and the junction held 3 bases outside the gene matches. Germline CDR1 MGHRA, CDR2 YSYEKL. The CDR3 has 15 amino acids.

This chain uses TRBV5-1 with TRBJ1-1; no firm D call. V dropped 0 bases and J dropped 12 bases, with 21 bases sitting between them. Germline V gene data show CDR1 as SGHRS and CDR2 as YFSETQ. This CDR3 is built from 15 residues. The CDR3 coding sequence is TGCGCCAGCAGCTTGGGGCCCCCCAGGCGGCCCGAAACTTTCTTT. Translated, it gives CASSLGPPRRPETFF.

The chain couples TRBV13 to TRBJ1-2; D not resolved. The germline V gene encodes CDR1 PRHDT and CDR2 FYEKMQ (reference sequence). Trimming removed 6 bases from V and 7 bases from J, with 12 bases in between. The CDR3 is 12 residues long. CDR3 loop: CASRQGAAGYTF. The CDR3 DNA reads as TGTGCCAGCAGGCAAGGTGCCGCTGGCTACACCTTC.